This T cell receptor (beta chain) was sequenced in a study of T cell repertoires in cytomegalovirus infection (dated by TCRdb to between 2018 and 2020). Background for the entire study: The peptide stimulations were aimed at well-studied HLA-B-restricted epitopes as well as recently identified HLA-C-restricted CMV epitopes, whose presentation resists viral immunomodulation. Because public TCR beta signatures pointed to carriage of CMV infection together with the matching HLA type, the HLA type of each donor mattered for the analysis. Overall results and qualifications from the work: The ex vivo response was dominated by HLA-C-restricted CMV-specific TCR beta clonotypes, and the single most frequent clonotype in two of eight donors was supplied by these HLA-C-restricted clonotypes. In both this cohort and an independent roughly 400-donor cohort, the cumulative frequency of public TCR beta family members distinguished carriers of CMV infection plus the relevant HLA type.

The label giving this sample's treatment or condition can be read as: in vitro stimulation with specific CMV peptide epitopes to enrich CMV-specific T cells. Sequencing used an Illumina HiSeq 1500. TCRdb reanalyzed the raw reads on its own, using fastp at Q25 for trimming and MiXCR for clone calling, and kept in-frame beta chains. A single entry per CDR3 protein holds the most common genes and DNA from its merged rows. The sample table contains approximately 990,000 distinct CDR3 sequences; only one count was recorded for approximately 33% of them. Over 10% of the sample is taken by the ten largest. This clonotype was picked up a small number of times. The specificity of this receptor is unknown. No quality values exist for individual bases; no much larger clone is one base distant. CDR1 MDHEN and CDR2 SYDVKM are derived from the germline V gene. Taken from cysteine to phenylalanine, the CDR3 has 12 residues. Left in the record is the CDR3 DNA by itself, 36 bases read in frame from the first base. The germline V end is reduced by 11 bases and the J end by 5 bases; junction bases left unmatched: 5.

The material was cultured CD8+ T cells from PBMCs, obtained from culture after CMV antigen stimulation. The sequence came from a human donor in good health (CMV status not recorded). Some clones in this sample may be carry-over from other donors' samples. The chain is assembled from TRBV28 and TRBJ1-4; 7 bases in between match TRBD1. The bases read TGTGCCTCAGAACAGGGGAATGAAAAACTGTTTTTT. Its product reads: CASEQGNEKLFF.